These T cell receptor beta chains were read from a single sample in a study of technical replicates of blood from a handful of donors. Here immunoSEQ multiplex PCR was the method, and the copy in TCRdb shows in-frame clones only, minus some. The data show over 50,000 clones, with roughly 92% seen just once and 4.3% held by the top ten. Sequenced material: PBMCs. The source is a human donor in good health. Some clones in this sample may be carry-over from other donors' samples. The CDR3 runs from the conserved cysteine through the conserved F or W. The D gene is left open where the match is weak. Expanded clones get a size class; other rows say once, few or many, or leave the size out.

TGTGCCAGCTCACCATTCCCCTCAGTTACCTACAATGAGCAGTTCTTC | CASSPFPSVTYNEQFF | TRBJ2-1 | . | . | TRBV18
TGTGCCAGCAGCCTAGCGGTTTCCTACAATGAGCAGTTCTTC | CASSLAVSYNEQFF | TRBJ2-1 | TRBD2 | once | TRBV9
TGTGCCAGCAACCCCGGACATATCATGAACACTGAAGCTTTCTTT | CASNPGHIMNTEAFF | TRBJ1-1 | . | . | TRBV7-2
TGTGCCAGCAGCCCCCTAGCGGGGGGCTCCTACGAGCAGTACTTC | CASSPLAGGSYEQYF | TRBJ2-7 | TRBD2 | once | TRBV7-2
TGCGCCAGCAGCCCCGGGGGGGCCGTCGAGACCCAGTACTTC | CASSPGGAVETQYF | TRBJ2-5 | TRBD2 | . | TRBV5-1
TGTGCCAGCAGTTATTGTCTCGGCCAGGGCGCTTGCAATCAGCCCCAGCATTTT | CASSYCLGQGACNQPQHF | TRBJ1-5 | . | . | TRBV6-9
TGTGCCACCAGCACCAGACAGTTAGCCAAAAACATTCAGTACTTC | CATSTRQLAKNIQYF | TRBJ2-4 | . | . | TRBV15
TGCGCCAGCAGCACGGGGACTAGCGGGGGGGACGAGCAGTACTTC | CASSTGTSGGDEQYF | TRBJ2-7 | TRBD2 | . | TRBV5-1
TGTGCCAGCAGCGAGGCTCCGAACACTGAAGCTTTCTTT | CASSEAPNTEAFF | TRBJ1-1 | . | . | TRBV7-6
TGTGCCAGCAGCATGCGGTATCTTACCGATACGCAGTATTTT | CASSMRYLTDTQYF | TRBJ2-3 | . | . | TRBV5-6
TGTGCCAGCAGCCTCCTCGGTTTCAATGAGCAGTTCTTC | CASSLLGFNEQFF | TRBJ2-1 | . | . | TRBV7-2
TGTGCCAGCAGTGGTTTAGCGGGGAGAAGAGAGACCCAGTACTTC | CASSGLAGRRETQYF | TRBJ2-5 | TRBD2 | . | TRBV2
TGTGCCAGCAGCCAAGAAGGGGTCTCCTACGAGCAGTACTTC | CASSQEGVSYEQYF | TRBJ2-7 | . | . | TRBV4-2
TGCGCCAGCAGCCAAGATAGGGGGTTAGGGTATGGCTACACCTTC | CASSQDRGLGYGYTF | TRBJ1-2 | . | . | TRBV4-3
TGCGCCAGCAGCCAAGATCTGCGCGGGAGGACAGATACGCAGTATTTT | CASSQDLRGRTDTQYF | TRBJ2-3 | TRBD2 | . | TRBV4-3
TGCGCCAGCAGCCAAGATTCGGCTAGCGGGTACAATGAGCAGTTCTTC | CASSQDSASGYNEQFF | TRBJ2-1 | TRBD2 | . | TRBV4-1
TGTGCCAGCAGCGTAGGGGGTGGGGGGTATAGCACAGATACGCAGTATTTT | CASSVGGGGYSTDTQYF | TRBJ2-3 | . | . | TRBV9